Below are 18 T cell receptor beta chains sequenced from a single sample in a study of siplizumab effects on memory and regulatory T cells. The repertoire was sequenced with immunoSEQ multiplex PCR; TCRdb's copy has only in-frame clones and lacks some. This sample has under 3,500 clones, with approximately 49% found just once. These receptors' targets are unknown. The authors kept the mixed lymphocyte reaction cells in coculture at 37°C for 6 days. Sequenced material: CFSE-low (dividing) CD4+ T cells sorted from an allogeneic mixed lymphocyte reaction. Receptors originate from a human donor in good health; the cells came from an allogeneic mixed lymphocyte reaction.

Concerning this clone: The conserved closing phenylalanine or tryptophan is absent in this CDR3, likely reflecting a read error. Because the CDR3's place on the DNA is in doubt, the DNA is left out and the CDR3 is given as listed by TCRdb. The rearrangement links TRBV6-5 to TRBJ2-7; no DNA check was done on the table's D call, TRBD1. The germline V gene encodes CDR1 MNHEY and CDR2 SVGAGI. The CDR3 is 14 residues long, ends included. The CDR3 region is CASSYSMGLGQEKI.

This sequence joins TRBV7-9 and TRBJ2-7, with TRBD2 matching 9 bases. Germline CDR1 reads SEHNR; CDR2 reads FQNEAQ (reference sequence). V lost 1 base, J lost 0 bases, and 10 bases stayed unmatched. There are 18 residues in the CDR3. The CDR3 DNA sequence: TGTGCCAGCAGCTTAGGAGTCATAGCGGGGGTGAACTCCTACGAGCAGTACTTC. Its protein product is CASSLGVIAGVNSYEQYF.

The chain has TRBV14 and TRBJ1-1; no definite D call. Germline CDR1 and CDR2: SGHDN and FVKESK. The CDR3 length is 13 residues. V dropped 0 bases and J dropped 11 bases, with 13 bases sitting between them. Written as DNA, the CDR3 is TGTGCCAGCAGCCAAGATTTGGGAAGTAGGGCTTTCTTT. The encoded protein is CASSQDLGSRAFF.

The chain couples TRBV11-2 to TRBJ2-7; D is uncertain. This CDR3 comprises 11 residues. Trimming removed 3 bases from V and 4 bases from J, with 4 bases in between. Germline CDR1 SGHAT, CDR2 FQNNGV. The CDR3 loop is CASSFDYEQYF. In DNA, the CDR3 is TGTGCCAGCAGCTTCGATTACGAGCAGTACTTC. The complete variable domain, with remaining parts taken from reference TRBV11-2 and TRBJ2-7, reads EAGVAQSPRYKIIEKRQSVAFWCNPISGHATLYWYQQILGQGPKLLIQFQNNGVVDDSQLPKDRFSAERLKGVDSTLKIQPAKLEDSAVYLCASSFDYEQYFGPGTRLTVT.

For the CDR3, the DNA is TGCGCCAGCAGCCCACGGACGAGCACAGATACGCAGTATTTT. Its protein is CASSPRTSTDTQYF. This rearrangement joins TRBV5-1 to TRBJ2-3, with D uncertain. Germline assignment: CDR1 SGHRS and CDR2 YFSETQ. The V end was cut by 4 bases, the J end by 0 bases, with 9 bases between. The CDR3 has 14 residues.

The J gene is TRBJ2-5, the V gene TRBV5-5; perhaps TRBD1 as D (6 bases). V was cut by 0 bases and J by 4 bases, with 7 bases left in between. This CDR3 has 13 residues. Germline CDR1 SGHKS, CDR2 YYEKEE (reference sequence). The CDR3 is CASSLEGGETQYF. The CDR3, as DNA: TGTGCCAGCAGCTTGGAAGGGGGAGAGACCCAGTACTTC.

This clone occurred once. The rearrangement joins TRBV11-2 to TRBJ1-3; D is unclear. V shed 4 bases and J shed 3 bases, with 7 bases lying between them. The CDR3 contains 13 residues. Germline CDR1 and CDR2: SGHAT and FQNNGV. CDR3 sequence: CASSSSVGNTIYF. CDR3 nucleotide sequence: TGTGCCAGCAGCTCGTCGGTTGGAAACACCATATATTTT.

The rearrangement joins TRBV18 to TRBJ1-4, with 11 bases matching TRBD1. This CDR3 has 18 amino acids. The germline V gene has CDR1 KGHSH and CDR2 LQKENI. The junction had 12 bases not matched to a gene; V was cut back by 4 bases and J by 5 bases. The CDR3 region has the DNA TGTGCCAGCTCACTACGGGACAGGGGGTTAACCCAAAATGAAAAACTGTTTTTT. Translation: CASSLRDRGLTQNEKLFF.

V usage is TRBV27 and J usage is TRBJ2-7; D tentatively reads TRBD1 or TRBD2 (5 bases each). From germline, CDR1 is MNHEY and CDR2 SMNVEV (reference sequence). The CDR3 is 16 amino acids. V was shortened by 1 base and J by 0 bases, with 13 bases between the two germline ends. CDR3 sequence reads: CASSLYGTASSYEQYF. CDR3 DNA sequence: TGTGCCAGCAGTTTATATGGGACGGCCAGCTCCTACGAGCAGTACTTC.

Remarks on this clone: Germline is not matched at one junction end, which may reflect a read error. At the DNA level, this CDR3 is encoded by other sequences in the same sample as well. The chain is built from TRBV7-3 and TRBJ1-1; no firm D call. Per the germline V gene, CDR1 is SGHTA and CDR2 is FQGTGA. This CDR3 region has 14 residues. DNA of the CDR3: TGTGCCAGCAGCTTAAATCCCGGGAACACTGAAGCTTTCTTC. This sequence encodes CASSLNPGNTEAFF.

V gene TRBV10-2 combines with J gene TRBJ2-5; D possibly corresponds to TRBD1 (5 bases). CDR1 and CDR2 (germline): WSHSY, SAAADI. The CDR3 is 13 amino acids. The ends were cut back, 5 bases at V and 2 bases at J, with 9 bases in the middle. CDR3 DNA: TGCGCCAGCAGTAGGTACAGGCAAGAGACCCAGTACTTC. It specifies CASSRYRQETQYF.

The chain is built from TRBV9 and TRBJ2-5; 7 nucleotides match TRBD1. The CDR3 spans 14 residues. Germline lookup yields CDR1 SGDLS and CDR2 YYNGEE. V was pared by 3 bases and J by 4 bases, with 6 bases of the junction left unmatched. The CDR3 nucleotides are TGTGCCAGCAGCGGACAGGGACAGAGAGAGACCCAGTACTTC. Encoded protein: CASSGQGQRETQYF.

The chain is built from TRBV7-9 and TRBJ2-7, with 7 bases aligning to TRBD1. The CDR3 runs 16 residues. Germline V lookup: CDR1 SEHNR, CDR2 FQNEAQ (reference sequence). Trimming removed 4 bases from V and 4 bases from J; junction bases left unmatched: 13. The CDR3 DNA sequence: TGTGCCAGCAGCTCGAACGGGGACAGATTCGCTTACGAGCAGTACTTC. Translated: CASSSNGDRFAYEQYF.

The chain couples TRBV19 to TRBJ1-2; D remains unclear. The germline CDR1 and CDR2 sequences are LNHDA and SQIVND (reference sequence). The CDR3 has 15 residues. Deletions cut 7 bases from V and 5 bases from J, with 20 bases between. CDR3 residues: CASKEVGSAFYGYTF. The CDR3 region has the DNA TGTGCCAGTAAAGAGGTTGGCAGCGCCTTTTATGGCTACACCTTC.

The chain joins TRBV10-3 to TRBJ1-4, with no clear D. The CDR3 consists of 13 residues. V was clipped by 9 bases and J by 3 bases, with 11 bases between them. Germline V gives CDR1 ENHRY, CDR2 SYGVKD. CDR3 DNA sequence: TGTGCCATTGGAGACAACCCTAATGAAAAACTGTTTTTT. Residues: CAIGDNPNEKLFF.

The rearrangement uses TRBV6-6 and TRBJ1-1; TRBD1 aligns across 9 bases. The CDR3 is made up of 14 amino acids. Germline V CDR1 and CDR2: MNHNY, SVGAGI (reference sequence). The V gene end was trimmed by 8 bases and the J gene end by 4 bases; junction bases not matched to a gene: 8. In nucleotides, the CDR3 is TGTGCCAGCGGAAGACAGGGGGGATCCACTGAAGCTTTCTTT. Its protein product is CASGRQGGSTEAFF.

Only one count was recorded for this clone. The V gene is TRBV2, the J gene TRBJ2-5; 10 bases are shared with TRBD2. Germline lookup yields CDR1 SNHLY and CDR2 FYNNEI. The CDR3 has 15 amino acids. J was trimmed by 0 bases and V by 8 bases; bases with no gene match: 6. The CDR3 region has the DNA TGTGCCAGCGGGGCTAGCGGGGGATACCAAGAGACCCAGTACTTC. Its translation is CASGASGGYQETQYF.

This clone rates as large. V usage is TRBV6-6 and J usage is TRBJ2-7; 10 bases fit TRBD2. From germline, CDR1 is MNHNY and CDR2 SVGAGI (reference sequence). The CDR3 runs 15 residues. V lost 5 bases, J lost 6 bases, and 10 bases stayed unmatched. The chain's CDR3 is CASSALGLAGAEQYF. DNA for the CDR3: TGTGCCAGCAGTGCACTTGGGCTAGCGGGAGCCGAGCAGTACTTC.